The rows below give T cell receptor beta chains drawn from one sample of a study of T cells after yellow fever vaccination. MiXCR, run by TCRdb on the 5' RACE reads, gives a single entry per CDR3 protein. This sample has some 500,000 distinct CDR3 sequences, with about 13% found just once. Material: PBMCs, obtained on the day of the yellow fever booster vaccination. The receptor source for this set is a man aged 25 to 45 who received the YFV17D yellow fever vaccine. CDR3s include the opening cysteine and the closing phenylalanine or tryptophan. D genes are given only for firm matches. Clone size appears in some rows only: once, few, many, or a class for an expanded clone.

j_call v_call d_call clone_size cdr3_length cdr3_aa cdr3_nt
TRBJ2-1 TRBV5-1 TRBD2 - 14 CASRGTSGNNEQFF TGCGCCAGCAGAGGGACTAGCGGTAACAATGAGCAGTTCTTC
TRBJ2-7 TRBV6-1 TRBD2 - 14 CASGRDGSSYEQYF TGTGCCAGTGGGAGGGACGGTAGCTCCTACGAGCAGTACTTC
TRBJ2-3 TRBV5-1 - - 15 CSSSLRGRSTDTQYF TGCTCCAGCAGCTTGAGGGGTCGGAGCACAGATACGCAGTATTTT
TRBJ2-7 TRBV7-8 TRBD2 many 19 CASSLGLSVRLAGIYEQYF TGTGCCAGCAGCTTAGGTTTATCGGTTAGACTAGCGGGAATCTACGAGCAGTACTTC
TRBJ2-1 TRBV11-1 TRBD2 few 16 CASSLAEVAGGDEQFF TGTGCCAGCAGCTTAGCCGAAGTAGCGGGAGGAGATGAGCAGTTCTTC
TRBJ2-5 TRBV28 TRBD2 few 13 CASSLTSGLTQYF TGTGCCAGCAGTTTAACTAGCGGATTGACCCAGTACTTC
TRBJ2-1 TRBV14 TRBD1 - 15 CASSRKGGFYNEQFF TGTGCCAGCAGCAGGAAAGGGGGCTTCTACAATGAGCAGTTCTTC
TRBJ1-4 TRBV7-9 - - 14 CASSPRYQDEKLFF TGTGCCAGCAGCCCTAGGTACCAGGATGAAAAACTGTTTTTT
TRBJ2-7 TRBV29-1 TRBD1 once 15 CSVEEPRTGVYEQYF TGCAGCGTTGAAGAACCACGGACAGGGGTCTACGAGCAGTACTTC
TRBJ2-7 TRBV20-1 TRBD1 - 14 CSANAGTGSYEQYF TGCAGTGCAAACGCCGGGACAGGGAGTTACGAGCAGTACTTC
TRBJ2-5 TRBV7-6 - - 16 CASSLAQGRWGETQYF TGTGCCAGCAGCTTAGCCCAGGGAAGGTGGGGGGAGACCCAGTACTTC
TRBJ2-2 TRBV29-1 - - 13 CSVVSQNTGELFF TGCAGCGTTGTGTCCCAAAACACCGGGGAGCTGTTTTTT
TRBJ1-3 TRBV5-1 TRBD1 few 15 CASSYRGSSGNTIYF TGCGCCAGCAGCTACAGGGGGTCCTCTGGAAACACCATATATTTT
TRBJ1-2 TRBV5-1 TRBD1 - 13 CASSSTGETGYTF TGCGCCAGCAGCTCTACAGGGGAGACGGGTTACACCTTC
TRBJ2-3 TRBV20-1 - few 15 CSARGVPSAADTQYF TGCAGTGCTAGAGGGGTCCCCTCGGCCGCAGATACGCAGTATTTT
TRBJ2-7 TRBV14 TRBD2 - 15 CASRQGLAGVDEQYF TGTGCCAGCAGACAAGGACTAGCGGGAGTGGACGAGCAGTACTTC
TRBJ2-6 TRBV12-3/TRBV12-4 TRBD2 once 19 CASTSRASSGRAGANVLTF TGTGCCAGCACGTCGCGGGCGAGTAGCGGGAGGGCTGGGGCCAACGTCCTGACTTTC
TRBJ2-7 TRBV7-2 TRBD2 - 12 CASRREIDEQYF TGTGCCAGCAGGCGGGAGATCGACGAGCAGTACTTC
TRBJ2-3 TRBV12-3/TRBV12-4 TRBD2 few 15 CASSQTSGFTDTQYF TGTGCCAGCAGCCAGACTAGCGGATTTACAGATACGCAGTATTTT
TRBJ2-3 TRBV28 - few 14 CASSFQSSIDTQYF TGTGCCAGCAGTTTCCAGTCTTCAATAGATACGCAGTATTTT
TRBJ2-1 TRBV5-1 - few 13 CASSFTSANEQFF TGCGCCAGCAGCTTCACCTCGGCGAATGAGCAGTTCTTC
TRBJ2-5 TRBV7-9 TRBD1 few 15 CASSNQFQGAGTQYF TGTGCCAGCAGCAACCAATTTCAGGGGGCCGGGACCCAGTACTTC